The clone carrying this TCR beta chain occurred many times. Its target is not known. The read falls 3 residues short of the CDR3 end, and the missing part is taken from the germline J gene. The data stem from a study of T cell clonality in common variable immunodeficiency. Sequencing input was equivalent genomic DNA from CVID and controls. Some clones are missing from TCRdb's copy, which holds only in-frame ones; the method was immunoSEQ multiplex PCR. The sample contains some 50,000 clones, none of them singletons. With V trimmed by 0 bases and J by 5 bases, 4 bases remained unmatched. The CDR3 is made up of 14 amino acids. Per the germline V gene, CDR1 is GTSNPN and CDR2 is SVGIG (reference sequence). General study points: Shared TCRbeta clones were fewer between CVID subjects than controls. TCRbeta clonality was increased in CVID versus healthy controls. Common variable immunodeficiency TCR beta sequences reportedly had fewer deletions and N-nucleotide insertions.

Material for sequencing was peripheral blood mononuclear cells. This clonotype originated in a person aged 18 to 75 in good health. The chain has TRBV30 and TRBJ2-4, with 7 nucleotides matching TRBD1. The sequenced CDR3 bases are TGTGCCTGGAGTGTTGGGCAGGGGGAAAACATT. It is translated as CAWSVGQGENI. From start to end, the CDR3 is CAWSVGQGENIQYF.